This TCR beta chain was profiled in a study of T cell responses to AZD1222 COVID-19 vaccine. Study conclusions and caveats: Baseline serology detected seropositivity in only six or seven AZD1222 recipients.

TCRdb's copy holds only in-frame clones and misses some; the assay was immunoSEQ multiplex PCR. The profile covers 130,000 to 150,000 clones, with about nine tenths appearing a single time and under 2% taken by the ten largest. Second-dose intervals near 4 or 12 weeks were combined. V was clipped by 6 bases and J by 5 bases; unmatched bases: 7. The CDR3 sequence is 15 residues long. Germline-derived CDR1 and CDR2 are MNHEY and SMNVEV (reference sequence). In this sample, this clone turned up once. The antigen is unknown. The V gene is TRBV27, the J gene TRBJ1-6; 7 positions agree with TRBD1. The sample in question was peripheral blood, obtained 28 days after the second AZD1222 dose. This clonotype was sampled from an adult who received the AZD1222 COVID-19 vaccine. The CDR3 loop is CASSETGWDNSPLHF. The CDR3 bases are TGTGCCAGCAGCGAGACAGGGTGGGATAATTCACCCCTCCACTTT.